This T cell receptor (beta chain) was recorded in a study of cytomegalovirus exposure and HLA in healthy donors. Use of 60 Vbeta and 13 Jbeta primers characterized the PCR. The method was immunoSEQ multiplex PCR; TCRdb's version includes in-frame clones alone and lacks a portion of them. The sample holds about 280,000 clones, roughly 90% seen once. The CDR3 totals 14 residues. Trimming removed 1 base from V and 4 bases from J, with 10 bases in between. Germline-derived CDR1 and CDR2 are GTSNPN and SVGIG (reference sequence). This chain joins TRBV30 and TRBJ1-4; perhaps TRBD1 as D (6 bases). What was sequenced was PBMCs. The origin of this receptor is a woman younger than 35 in good health and CMV-seronegative. CDR3 loop: CAWSERQVNEKLFF. The DNA of the CDR3 is TGTGCCTGGAGTGAGCGACAGGTTAATGAAAAACTGTTTTTT.